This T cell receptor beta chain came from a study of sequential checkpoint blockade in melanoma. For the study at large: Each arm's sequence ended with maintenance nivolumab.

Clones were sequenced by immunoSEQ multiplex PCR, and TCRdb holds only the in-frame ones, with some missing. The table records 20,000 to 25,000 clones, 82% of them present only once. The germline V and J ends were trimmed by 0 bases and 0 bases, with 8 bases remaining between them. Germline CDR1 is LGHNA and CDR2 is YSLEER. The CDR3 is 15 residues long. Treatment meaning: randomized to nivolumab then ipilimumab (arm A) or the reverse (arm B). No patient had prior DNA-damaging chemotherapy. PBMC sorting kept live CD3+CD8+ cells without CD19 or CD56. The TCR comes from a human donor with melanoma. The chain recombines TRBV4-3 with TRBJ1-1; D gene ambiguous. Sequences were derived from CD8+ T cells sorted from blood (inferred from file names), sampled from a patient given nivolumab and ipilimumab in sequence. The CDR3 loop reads CASSQDGFMNTEAFF. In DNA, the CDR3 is TGCGCCAGCAGCCAAGACGGTTTCATGAACACTGAAGCTTTCTTT.